This entry lists 8 T cell receptor beta chains sequenced from one sample in a study of blood T cells in healthy people across ages. Together with a sample-barcoded 5' primer, a J-beta primer mix was included in a second PCR lasting about 6 to 11 cycles. One entry per CDR3 protein, called by TCRdb with MiXCR from the 5' RACE reads. The data contain 800,000 or so distinct CDR3 sequences, 20% to 30% of them singletons. This sample also belongs to another study, concerning T cells of mothers and their children.

Specimen: blood. These receptors were obtained from a boy between 10 and 17 years old in good health.

V is TRBV4-2 and J is TRBJ1-2; D perhaps matches TRBD1 (6 bases). Trimming shortened V by 3 bases and J by 8 bases, and 16 bases separated the two germline ends. The germline V gene has CDR1 LGHNA and CDR2 YNFKEQ. The length of the CDR3 is 14 residues. CDR3 DNA sequence: TGTGCCAGCAGCCAGGAGGGAGCAGGGGACGGCTACACCTTC. This sequence encodes CASSQEGAGDGYTF.

This clonotype was recorded a few times. The rearrangement joins TRBV6-6 to TRBJ2-5, with 15 bases identical to TRBD2. The assigned J gene may be wrong: the sequence end matches TRBJ2-1 better. Germline values: CDR1 MNHNY, CDR2 SVGAGI (reference sequence). The CDR3 is 16 residues long. The CDR3 DNA is TGTGCCAGCTACTATACCGGGACTAGCGGGAGGAATGAGCAGTTCTTC. Encoded protein: CASYYTGTSGRNEQFF.

The V call is TRBV6-2 or TRBV6-3, the J call TRBJ2-7, with a tentative D call TRBD1 (7 bases). This CDR3 is built from 14 residues. V dropped 6 bases and J dropped 6 bases, with 18 bases sitting between them. Germline-derived CDR1 and CDR2 are MNHEY and SVGEGT. CDR3 sequence reads: CASSWGQWGVEQYF. CDR3 bases: TGTGCCAGCAGCTGGGGACAGTGGGGGGTCGAGCAGTACTTC.

The table lists this clonotype with a few counts. The junction departs from the called germline gene at one end, perhaps through a read error. J is TRBJ2-5 and V is TRBV29-1; TRBD2 agrees at 11 bases. The germline V gene encodes CDR1 SQVTM and CDR2 ANQGSEA. The CDR3 has 10 amino acids. The CDR3 DNA follows: TGCAGCGTCTATAGCGGGGGGGTCACCTTC. Protein sequence: CSVYSGGVTF.

This clonotype was seen more than once but under ten times. This rearrangement joins TRBV25-1 to TRBJ2-7; a possible D gene is TRBD2 (5 bases). The V and J ends lost 6 bases and 6 bases respectively, with 9 bases between them. Per the germline V gene, CDR1 is MGHDK and CDR2 is SYGVNS. This CDR3 is built from 11 residues. CDR3 in amino acids: CASREESEQYF. The CDR3 nucleotides read TGTGCCAGCAGGGAGGAATCCGAGCAGTACTTC.

This clonotype has more than one count but fewer than ten. This sequence joins TRBV25-1 and TRBJ1-2, with D perhaps matching TRBD1 (5 bases). The ends were cut back, 0 bases at V and 10 bases at J, with 9 bases in the middle. Germline V gene data show CDR1 as MGHDK and CDR2 as SYGVNS. The CDR3 covers 12 residues. The CDR3 DNA follows: TGTGCCAGCAGTGAATACGGACACTCCTACACCTTC. Protein product: CASSEYGHSYTF.

The J gene is TRBJ2-5, the V gene TRBV20-1; 8 bases align to TRBD1. The J call may be faulty, since TRBJ2-7 better matches the DNA end. CDR1 and CDR2 (germline): DFQATT, SNEGSKA (reference sequence). The length of the CDR3 is 15 residues. CDR3 DNA sequence: TGCAGTGCTAGAGATCACGGACAGGGATCCTACGAGCAGTACTTC. Translation: CSARDHGQGSYEQYF.

This chain joins TRBV29-1 and TRBJ2-2; tentative D call: TRBD1 (6 bases). Trimming removed 4 bases at V and 7 bases at J, with 19 bases between. Germline V lookup: CDR1 SQVTM, CDR2 ANQGSEA. The CDR3 totals 15 residues. Here the CDR3 DNA reads TGCAGCGTTGTTAGTCACAGGGAAGAGTTCGGGGAGCTGTTTTTT. As protein: CSVVSHREEFGELFF.